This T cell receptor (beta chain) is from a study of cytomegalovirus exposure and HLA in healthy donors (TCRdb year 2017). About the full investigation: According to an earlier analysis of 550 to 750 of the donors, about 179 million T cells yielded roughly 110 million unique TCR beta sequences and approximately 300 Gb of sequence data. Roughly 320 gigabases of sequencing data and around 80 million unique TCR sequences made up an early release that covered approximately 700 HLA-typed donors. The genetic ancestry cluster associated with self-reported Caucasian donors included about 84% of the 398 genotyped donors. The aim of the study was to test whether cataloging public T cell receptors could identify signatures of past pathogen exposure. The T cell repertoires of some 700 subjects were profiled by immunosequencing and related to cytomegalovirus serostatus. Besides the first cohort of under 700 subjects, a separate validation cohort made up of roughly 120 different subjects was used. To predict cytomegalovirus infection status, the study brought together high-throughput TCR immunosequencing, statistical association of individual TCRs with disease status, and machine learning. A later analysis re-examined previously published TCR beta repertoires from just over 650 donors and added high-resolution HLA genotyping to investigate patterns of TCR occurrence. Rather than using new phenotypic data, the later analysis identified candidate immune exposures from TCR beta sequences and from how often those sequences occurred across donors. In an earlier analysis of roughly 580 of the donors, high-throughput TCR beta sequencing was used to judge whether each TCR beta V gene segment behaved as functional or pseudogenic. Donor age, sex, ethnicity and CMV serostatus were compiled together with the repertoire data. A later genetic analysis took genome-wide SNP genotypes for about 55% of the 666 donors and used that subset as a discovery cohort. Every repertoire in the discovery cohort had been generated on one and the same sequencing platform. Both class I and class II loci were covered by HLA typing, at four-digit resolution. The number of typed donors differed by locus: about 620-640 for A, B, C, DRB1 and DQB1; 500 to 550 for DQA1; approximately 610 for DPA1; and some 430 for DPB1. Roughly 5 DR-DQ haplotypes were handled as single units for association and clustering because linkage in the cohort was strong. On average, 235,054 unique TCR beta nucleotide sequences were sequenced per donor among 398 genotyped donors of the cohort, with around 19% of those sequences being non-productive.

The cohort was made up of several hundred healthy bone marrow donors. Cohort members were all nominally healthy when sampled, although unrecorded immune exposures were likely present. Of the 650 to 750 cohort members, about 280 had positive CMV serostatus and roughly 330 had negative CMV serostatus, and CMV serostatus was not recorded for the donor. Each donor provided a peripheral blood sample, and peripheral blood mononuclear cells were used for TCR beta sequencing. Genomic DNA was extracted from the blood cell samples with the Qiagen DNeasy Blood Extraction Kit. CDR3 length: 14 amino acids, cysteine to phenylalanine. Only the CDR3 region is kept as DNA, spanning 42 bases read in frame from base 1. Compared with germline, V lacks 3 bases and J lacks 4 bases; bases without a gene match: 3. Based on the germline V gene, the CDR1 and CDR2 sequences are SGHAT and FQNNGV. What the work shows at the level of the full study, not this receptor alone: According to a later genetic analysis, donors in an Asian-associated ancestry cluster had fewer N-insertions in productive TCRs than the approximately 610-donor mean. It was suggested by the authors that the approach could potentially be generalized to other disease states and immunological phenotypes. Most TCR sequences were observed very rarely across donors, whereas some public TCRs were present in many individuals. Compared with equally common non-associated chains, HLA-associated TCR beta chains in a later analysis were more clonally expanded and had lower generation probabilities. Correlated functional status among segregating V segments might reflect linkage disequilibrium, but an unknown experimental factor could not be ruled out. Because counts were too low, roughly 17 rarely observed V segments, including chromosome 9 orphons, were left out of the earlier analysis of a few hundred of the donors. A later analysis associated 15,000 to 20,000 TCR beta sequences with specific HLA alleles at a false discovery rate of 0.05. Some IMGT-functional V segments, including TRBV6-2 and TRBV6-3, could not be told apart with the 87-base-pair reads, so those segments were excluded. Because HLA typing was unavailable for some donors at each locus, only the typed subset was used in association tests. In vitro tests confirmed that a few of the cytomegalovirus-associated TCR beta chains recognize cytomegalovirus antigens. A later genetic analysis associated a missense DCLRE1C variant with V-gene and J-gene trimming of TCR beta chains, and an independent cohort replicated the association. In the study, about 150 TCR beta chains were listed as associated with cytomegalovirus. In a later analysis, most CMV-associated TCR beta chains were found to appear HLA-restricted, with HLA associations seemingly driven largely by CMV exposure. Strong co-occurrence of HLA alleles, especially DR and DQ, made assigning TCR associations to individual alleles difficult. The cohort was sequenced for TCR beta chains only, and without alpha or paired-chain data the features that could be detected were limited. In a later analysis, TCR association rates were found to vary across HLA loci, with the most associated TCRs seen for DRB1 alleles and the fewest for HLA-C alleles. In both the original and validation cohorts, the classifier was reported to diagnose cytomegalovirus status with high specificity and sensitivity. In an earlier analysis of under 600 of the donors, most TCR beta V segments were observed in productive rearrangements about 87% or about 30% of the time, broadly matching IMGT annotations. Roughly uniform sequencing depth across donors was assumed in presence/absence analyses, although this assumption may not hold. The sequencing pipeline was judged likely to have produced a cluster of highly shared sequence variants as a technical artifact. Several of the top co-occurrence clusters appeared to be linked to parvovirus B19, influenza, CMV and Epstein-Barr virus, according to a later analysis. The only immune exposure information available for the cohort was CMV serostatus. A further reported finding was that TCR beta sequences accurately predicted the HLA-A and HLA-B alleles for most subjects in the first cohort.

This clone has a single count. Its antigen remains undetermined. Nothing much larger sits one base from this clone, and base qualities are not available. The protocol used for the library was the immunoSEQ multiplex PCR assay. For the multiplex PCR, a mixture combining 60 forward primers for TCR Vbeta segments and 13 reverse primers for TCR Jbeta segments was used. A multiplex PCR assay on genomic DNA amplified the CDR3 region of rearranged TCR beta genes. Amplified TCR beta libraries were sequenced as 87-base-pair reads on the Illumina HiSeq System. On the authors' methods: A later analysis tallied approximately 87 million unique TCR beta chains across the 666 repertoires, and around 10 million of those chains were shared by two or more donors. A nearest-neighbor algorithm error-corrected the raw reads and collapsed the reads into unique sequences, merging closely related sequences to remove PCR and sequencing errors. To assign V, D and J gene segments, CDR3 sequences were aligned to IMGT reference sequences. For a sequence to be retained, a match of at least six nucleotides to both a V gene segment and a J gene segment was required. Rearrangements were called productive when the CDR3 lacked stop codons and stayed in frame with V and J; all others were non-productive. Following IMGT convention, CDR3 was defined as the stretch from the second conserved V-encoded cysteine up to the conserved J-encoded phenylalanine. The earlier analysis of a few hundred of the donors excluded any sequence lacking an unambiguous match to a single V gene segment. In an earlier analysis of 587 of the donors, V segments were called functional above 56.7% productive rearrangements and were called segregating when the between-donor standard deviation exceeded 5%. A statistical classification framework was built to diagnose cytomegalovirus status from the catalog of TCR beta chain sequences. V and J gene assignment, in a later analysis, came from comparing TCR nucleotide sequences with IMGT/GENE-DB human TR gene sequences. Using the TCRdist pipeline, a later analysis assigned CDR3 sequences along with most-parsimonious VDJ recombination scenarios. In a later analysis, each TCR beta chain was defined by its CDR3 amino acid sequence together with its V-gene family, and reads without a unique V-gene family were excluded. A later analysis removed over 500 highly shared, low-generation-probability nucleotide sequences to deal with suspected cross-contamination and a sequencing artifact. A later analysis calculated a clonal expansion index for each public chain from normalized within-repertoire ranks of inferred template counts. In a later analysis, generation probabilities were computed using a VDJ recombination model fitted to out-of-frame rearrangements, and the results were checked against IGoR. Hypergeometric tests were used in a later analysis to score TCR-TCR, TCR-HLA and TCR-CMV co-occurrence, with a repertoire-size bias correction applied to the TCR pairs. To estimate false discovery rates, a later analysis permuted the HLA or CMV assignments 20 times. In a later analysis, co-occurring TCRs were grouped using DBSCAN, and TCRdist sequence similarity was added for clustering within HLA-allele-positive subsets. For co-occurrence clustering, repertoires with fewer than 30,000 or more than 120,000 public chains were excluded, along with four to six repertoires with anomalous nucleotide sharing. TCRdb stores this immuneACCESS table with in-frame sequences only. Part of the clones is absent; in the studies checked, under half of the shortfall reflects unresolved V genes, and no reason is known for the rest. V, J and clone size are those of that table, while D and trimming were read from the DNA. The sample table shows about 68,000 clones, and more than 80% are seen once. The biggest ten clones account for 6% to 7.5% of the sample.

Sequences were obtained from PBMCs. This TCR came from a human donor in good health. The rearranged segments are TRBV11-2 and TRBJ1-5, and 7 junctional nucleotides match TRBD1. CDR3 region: CASSLVRGNQPQHF. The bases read TGTGCCAGCAGCTTGGTCAGGGGGAATCAGCCCCAGCATTTT.